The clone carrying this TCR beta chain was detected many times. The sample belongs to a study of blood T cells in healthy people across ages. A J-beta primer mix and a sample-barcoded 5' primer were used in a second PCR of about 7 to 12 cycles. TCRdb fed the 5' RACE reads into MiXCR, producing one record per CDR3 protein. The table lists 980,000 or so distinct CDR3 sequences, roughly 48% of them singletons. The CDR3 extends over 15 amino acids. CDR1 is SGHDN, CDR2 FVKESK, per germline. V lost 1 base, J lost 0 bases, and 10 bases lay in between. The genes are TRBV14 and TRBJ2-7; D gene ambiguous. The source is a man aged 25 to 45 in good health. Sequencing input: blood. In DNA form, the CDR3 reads TGTGCCAGCAGCCAAGGGGCCCCGAGCTCCTACGAGCAGTACTTC. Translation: CASSQGAPSSYEQYF.